Below are 5 T cell receptor beta chains sequenced from a single sample in a study of control samples from healthy donors and cancer patients. Assay used: immunoSEQ multiplex PCR; TCRdb lists only in-frame clones, some missing. The sample holds tens of thousands of clones, roughly 90% seen once. Specimen: blood. Receptor source: a man aged 45 to 65 in good health.

This sequence joins TRBV7-9 and TRBJ2-3; D ambiguous. Trimming removed 1 base from V and 1 base from J, with 6 bases in between. There are 14 residues in the CDR3. CDR1 is SEHNR, CDR2 FQNEAQ, per germline (reference sequence). Written as DNA, the CDR3 is TGTGCCAGCAGCTTAGATGGAGGCACAGATACGCAGTATTTT. Translating gives CASSLDGGTDTQYF.

The chain joins TRBV5-1 to TRBJ1-2; 9 bases fit TRBD1. Trimming took 4 bases from V and 2 from J; bases not matched to a gene: 6. Germline CDR1 reads SGHRS; CDR2 reads YFSETQ. This CDR3 contains 15 residues. This chain's CDR3 is CASSTGTGSNYGYTF. The CDR3 DNA is TGCGCCAGCAGCACAGGGACAGGGAGCAACTATGGCTACACCTTC. The variable domain in full, with the rest retrieved from reference TRBV5-1 and TRBJ1-2, is KAGVTQTPRYLIKTRGQQVTLSCSPISGHRSVSWYQQTPGQGLQFLFEYFSETQRNKGNFPGRFSGRQFSNSRSEMNVSTLELGDSALYLCASSTGTGSNYGYTFGSGTRLTVV.

V usage is TRBV11-2 and J usage is TRBJ1-6; no firm D call. The CDR3 contains 14 residues. Germline V CDR1 and CDR2: SGHAT, FQNNGV. Trimming left V 1 base short and J 13 bases short, with 14 bases between. The CDR3 loop reads CASSLVTVSGPLHF. The CDR3 DNA sequence: TGTGCCAGCAGCTTAGTTACCGTTTCGGGCCCCCTCCACTTT. Together with reference TRBV11-2 and TRBJ1-6, the CDR3 gives the full variable domain: EAGVAQSPRYKIIEKRQSVAFWCNPISGHATLYWYQQILGQGPKLLIQFQNNGVVDDSQLPKDRFSAERLKGVDSTLKIQPAKLEDSAVYLCASSLVTVSGPLHFGNGTRLTVT.

This sequence joins TRBV6-5 and TRBJ2-7; D might be TRBD1 (6 bases). CDR1 is MNHEY and CDR2 is SVGAGI in the germline V gene. This CDR3 contains 13 residues. The germline V and J ends were trimmed by 5 bases and 3 bases, with 11 bases remaining between them. The CDR3 nucleotides read TGTGCCAGCAGTCTCCGACAGGACTACGAGCAGTACTTC. It specifies CASSLRQDYEQYF.

V is TRBV10-3 and J is TRBJ2-7; D unresolved. Germline loops: CDR1 ENHRY, CDR2 SYGVKD. V was shortened by 3 bases and J by 1 base, with 4 bases between the two germline ends. The CDR3 contains 12 residues. The CDR3 DNA reads TGTGCCATCAGTGACGCTTCCTACGAGCAGTACTTC. Protein product: CAISDASYEQYF.